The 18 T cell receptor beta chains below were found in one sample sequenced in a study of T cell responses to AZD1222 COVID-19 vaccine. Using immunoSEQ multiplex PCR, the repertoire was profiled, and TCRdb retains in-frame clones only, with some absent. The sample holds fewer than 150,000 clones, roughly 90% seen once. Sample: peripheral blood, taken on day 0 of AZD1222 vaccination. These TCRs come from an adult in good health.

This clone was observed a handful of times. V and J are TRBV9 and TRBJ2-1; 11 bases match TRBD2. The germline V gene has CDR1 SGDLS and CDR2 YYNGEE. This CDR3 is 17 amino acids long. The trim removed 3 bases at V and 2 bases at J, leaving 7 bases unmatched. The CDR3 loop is CASSANAGLAAYNEQFF. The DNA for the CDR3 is TGTGCCAGCAGCGCGAATGCGGGACTAGCGGCCTACAATGAGCAGTTCTTC.

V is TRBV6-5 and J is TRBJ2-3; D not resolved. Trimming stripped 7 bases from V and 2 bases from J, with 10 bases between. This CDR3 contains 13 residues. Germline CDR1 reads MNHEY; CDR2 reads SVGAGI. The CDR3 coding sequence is TGTGCCAGCACAGCCAGGAACACAGATACGCAGTATTTT. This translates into CASTARNTDTQYF.

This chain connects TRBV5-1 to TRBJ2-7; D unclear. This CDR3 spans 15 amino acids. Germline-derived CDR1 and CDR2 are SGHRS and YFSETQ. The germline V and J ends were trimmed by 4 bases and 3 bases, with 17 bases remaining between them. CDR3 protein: CASSLRLGRDYEQYF. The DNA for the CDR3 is TGCGCCAGCAGCCTAAGGCTAGGTAGGGACTACGAGCAGTACTTC.

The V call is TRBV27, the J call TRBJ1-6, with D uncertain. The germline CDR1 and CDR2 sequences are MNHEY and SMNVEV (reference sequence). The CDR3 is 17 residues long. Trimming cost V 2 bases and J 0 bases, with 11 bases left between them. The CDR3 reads CASSLKGGSSYNSPLHF. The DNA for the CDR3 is TGTGCCAGCAGTTTAAAGGGCGGAAGCTCCTATAATTCACCCCTCCACTTT.

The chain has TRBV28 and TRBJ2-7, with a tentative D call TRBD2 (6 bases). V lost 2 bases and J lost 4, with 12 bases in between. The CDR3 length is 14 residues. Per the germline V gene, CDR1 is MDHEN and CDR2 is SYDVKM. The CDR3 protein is CASSLPGSGYEQYF. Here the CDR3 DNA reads TGTGCCAGCAGTTTACCAGGGAGCGGGTACGAGCAGTACTTC.

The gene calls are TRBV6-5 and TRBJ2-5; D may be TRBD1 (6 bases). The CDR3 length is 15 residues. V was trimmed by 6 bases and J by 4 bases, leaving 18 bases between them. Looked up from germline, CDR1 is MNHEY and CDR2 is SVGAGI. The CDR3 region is CASRYRVVSVETQYF. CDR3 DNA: TGTGCCAGCAGATACAGGGTAGTTTCGGTAGAGACCCAGTACTTC.

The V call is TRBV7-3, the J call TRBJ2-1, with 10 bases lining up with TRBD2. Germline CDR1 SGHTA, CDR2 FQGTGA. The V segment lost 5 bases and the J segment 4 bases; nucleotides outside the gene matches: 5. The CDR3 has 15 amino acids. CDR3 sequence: CASSPWTSGYNEQFF. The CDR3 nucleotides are TGTGCCAGCAGCCCCTGGACTAGCGGTTACAATGAGCAGTTCTTC.

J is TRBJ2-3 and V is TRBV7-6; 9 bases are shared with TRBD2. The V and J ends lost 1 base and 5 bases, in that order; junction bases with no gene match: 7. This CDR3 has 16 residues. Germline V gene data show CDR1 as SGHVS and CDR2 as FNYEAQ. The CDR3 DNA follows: TGTGCCAGCAGCTTAGGTGCTAGCGGGGCCATAGATACGCAGTATTTT. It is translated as CASSLGASGAIDTQYF.

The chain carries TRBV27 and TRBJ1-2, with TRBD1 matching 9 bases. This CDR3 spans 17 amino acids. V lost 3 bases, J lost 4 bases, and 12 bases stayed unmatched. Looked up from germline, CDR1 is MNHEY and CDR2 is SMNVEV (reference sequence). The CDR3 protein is CASSFGTGNQALYGYTF. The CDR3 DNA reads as TGTGCCAGCAGTTTCGGGACAGGGAACCAAGCACTCTATGGCTACACCTTC.

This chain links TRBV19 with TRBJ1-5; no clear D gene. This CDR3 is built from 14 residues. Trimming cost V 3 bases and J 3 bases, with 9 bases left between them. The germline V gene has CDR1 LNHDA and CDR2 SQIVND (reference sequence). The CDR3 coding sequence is TGTGCCAGTAGTATGGTACATAACAATCAGCCCCAGCATTTT. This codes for CASSMVHNNQPQHF.

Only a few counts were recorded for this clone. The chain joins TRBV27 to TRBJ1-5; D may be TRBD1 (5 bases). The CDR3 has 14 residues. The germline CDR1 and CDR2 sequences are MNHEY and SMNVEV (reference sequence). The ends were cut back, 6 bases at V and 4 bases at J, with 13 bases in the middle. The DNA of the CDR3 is TGTGCCAGCAGCGTCCAGGGTAGTAATCAGCCCCAGCATTTT. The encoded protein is CASSVQGSNQPQHF.

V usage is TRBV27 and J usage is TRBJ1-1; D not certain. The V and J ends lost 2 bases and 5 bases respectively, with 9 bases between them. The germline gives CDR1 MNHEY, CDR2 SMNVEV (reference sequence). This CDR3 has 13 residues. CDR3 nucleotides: TGTGCCAGCAGTTTAAGAGGTTTAACTGAAGCTTTCTTT. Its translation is CASSLRGLTEAFF.

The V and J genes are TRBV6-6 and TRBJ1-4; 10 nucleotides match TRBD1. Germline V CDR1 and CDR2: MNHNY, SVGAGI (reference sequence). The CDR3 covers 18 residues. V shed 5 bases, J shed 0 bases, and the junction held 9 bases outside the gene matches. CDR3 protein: CASSPWTGGIATNEKLFF. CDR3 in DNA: TGTGCCAGCAGTCCCTGGACAGGGGGGATAGCAACTAATGAAAAACTGTTTTTT.

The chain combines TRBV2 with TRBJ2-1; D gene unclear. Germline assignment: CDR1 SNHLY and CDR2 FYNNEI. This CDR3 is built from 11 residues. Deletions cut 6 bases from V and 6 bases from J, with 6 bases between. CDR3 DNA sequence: TGTGCCAGCAGCTGGTCCAATGAGCAGTTCTTC. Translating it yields CASSWSNEQFF.

The CDR3 nucleotides are TGTGCCAGCTCACCACAACAGGAGGACACCGGGGAGCTGTTTTTT. Protein product: CASSPQQEDTGELFF. The chain couples TRBV18 to TRBJ2-2, with D perhaps being TRBD1 or TRBD2 (5 bases each). The germline V and J ends were trimmed by 1 base and 3 bases, with 9 bases remaining between them. The CDR3 covers 15 residues. CDR1 is KGHSH, CDR2 LQKENI, per germline.

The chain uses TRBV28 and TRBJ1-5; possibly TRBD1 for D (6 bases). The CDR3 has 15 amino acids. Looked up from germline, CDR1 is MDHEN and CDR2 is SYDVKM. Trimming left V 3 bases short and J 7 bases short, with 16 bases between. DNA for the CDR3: TGTGCCAGCAGTTTTACTGCAACCAGGGGCCAGCCCCAGCATTTT. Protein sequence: CASSFTATRGQPQHF.

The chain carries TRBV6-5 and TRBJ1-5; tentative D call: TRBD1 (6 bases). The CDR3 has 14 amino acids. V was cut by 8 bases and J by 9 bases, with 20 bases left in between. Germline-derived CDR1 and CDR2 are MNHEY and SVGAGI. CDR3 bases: TGTGCCAGCGTTAACCCGGGACAAACTTCGCCCCAGCATTTT. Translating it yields CASVNPGQTSPQHF.

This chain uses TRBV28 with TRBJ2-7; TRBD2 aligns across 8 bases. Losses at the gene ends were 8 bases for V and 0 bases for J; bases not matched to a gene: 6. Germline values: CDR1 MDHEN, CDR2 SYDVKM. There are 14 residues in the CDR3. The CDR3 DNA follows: TGTGCCAGCTTTGGGACTAGGAGCTCCTACGAGCAGTACTTC. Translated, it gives CASFGTRSSYEQYF.